This TCR beta chain was found in a study of shared T cell receptors in the human thymus. The trim removed 0 bases at V and 4 bases at J, leaving 19 bases unmatched. This CDR3 has 20 amino acids. Germline loops: CDR1 GTSNPN, CDR2 SVGIG (reference sequence). Sequenced by immunoSEQ multiplex PCR; TCRdb stores in-frame clones only, minus some. This table has about 660,000 clones, 70% to 90% appearing once. Separately, the same data were catalogued under a study of human thymus T cells. As that study records: Corrective heart surgery yielded the resections from which the thymus tissue came. Usage of V and J genes appeared biased in thymic and blood repertoires.

This chain uses TRBV30 with TRBJ2-2; 8 positions agree with TRBD2. The source of this sequence is a boy less than two years old with a congenital heart defect. Sequencing used thymocytes. The CDR3 spells CAWSVRGPSGRAVPTGELFF. The CDR3 DNA sequence: TGTGCCTGGAGTGTACGAGGTCCGAGCGGGAGAGCAGTCCCCACCGGGGAGCTGTTTTTT.